The entry below gives a single TCR beta chain sequence along with its context. Germline CDR1 LNHDA, CDR2 SQIVND (reference sequence). This CDR3 has 16 residues. The V end lost 3 bases, the J end lost 1 base, and 14 bases lay between the germline ends. This sample stems from a study of T-cell reconstitution after alpha-beta-depleted transplantation in children. Preparation of the TCRbeta library involved a method that used unique molecular identifiers. TCRdb analysed the PCR reads with MiXCR anew, one entry per CDR3 protein. The repertoire consists of hundreds of thousands of distinct CDR3 sequences, with 15% to 20% occurring once and the leading ten covering less than 30%.

The sequence came from a boy under two years old who had a stem cell transplant for Wiskott-Aldrich syndrome, so the T cells may come from the graft donor. Sequenced here: PBMCs, mostly from graft donor cells, sampled 360 days after TCRalphabeta/CD19-depleted stem cell transplant. The chain carries TRBV19 and TRBJ2-3, with D possibly called TRBD1 or TRBD2 (6 bases each). In nucleotides, the CDR3 is TGTGCCAGTAGTATTCGTTTGAGGGGGGGCACAGATACGCAGTATTTT. Translation: CASSIRLRGGTDTQYF.